What follows is one T cell receptor (beta chain) and its context. The ends lost 3 bases at V and 1 base at J; junction bases unmatched: 0. CDR1 is LNHDA and CDR2 is SQIVND in the germline V gene (reference sequence). This CDR3 region has 15 residues. This specimen belongs to a study of Ad26.COV2.S vaccination and SARS-CoV-2 variants. As to treatment: approximately 18 received Ad26.COV2.S at low or high dose, single or two shots; roughly five received placebo; per-sample allocation not given. The samples date from day 63 after the first vaccine or placebo injection. Ad26.COV2.S expressed prefusion-stabilized spike from the original Wuhan strain. Here immunoSEQ multiplex PCR was the method, and the copy in TCRdb shows in-frame clones only, minus some. The repertoire holds fewer than 500,000 clones, with about nine tenths as singletons.

The gene calls are TRBV19 and TRBJ2-2; 9 bases line up with TRBD2. Sequenced here: peripheral blood, sampled in a trial of Ad26.COV2.S vaccine versus placebo. This sequence was found in a person aged 18-65 years who received the Ad26.COV2.S COVID-19 vaccine or a placebo. The CDR3 nucleotides read TGTGCCAGTAGTATGACTAGCGGGAACACCGGGGAGCTGTTTTTT. As protein: CASSMTSGNTGELFF.